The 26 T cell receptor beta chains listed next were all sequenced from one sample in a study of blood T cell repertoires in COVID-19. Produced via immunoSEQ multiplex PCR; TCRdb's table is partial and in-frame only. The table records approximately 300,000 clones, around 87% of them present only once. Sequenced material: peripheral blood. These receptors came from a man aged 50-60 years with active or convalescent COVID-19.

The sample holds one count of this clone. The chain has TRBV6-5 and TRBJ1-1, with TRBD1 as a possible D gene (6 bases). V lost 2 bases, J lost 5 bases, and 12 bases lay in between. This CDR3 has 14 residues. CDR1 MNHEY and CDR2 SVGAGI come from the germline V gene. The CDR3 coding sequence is TGTGCCAGCAGTTACGCAGGGGTAGGAACTGAAGCTTTCTTT. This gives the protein CASSYAGVGTEAFF.

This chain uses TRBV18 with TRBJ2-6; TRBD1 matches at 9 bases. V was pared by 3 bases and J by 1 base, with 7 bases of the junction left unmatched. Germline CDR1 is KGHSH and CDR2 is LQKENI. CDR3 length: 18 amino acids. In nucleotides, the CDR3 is TGTGCCAGCTCACCGCGGACAGGGGATTATTCTGGGGCCAACGTCCTGACTTTC. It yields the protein CASSPRTGDYSGANVLTF.

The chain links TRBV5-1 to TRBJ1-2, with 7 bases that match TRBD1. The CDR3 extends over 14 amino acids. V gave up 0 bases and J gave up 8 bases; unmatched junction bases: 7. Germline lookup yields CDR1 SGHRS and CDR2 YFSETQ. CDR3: CASSLDTGVQGYTF. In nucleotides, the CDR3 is TGCGCCAGCAGCTTGGATACAGGGGTTCAGGGCTACACCTTC.

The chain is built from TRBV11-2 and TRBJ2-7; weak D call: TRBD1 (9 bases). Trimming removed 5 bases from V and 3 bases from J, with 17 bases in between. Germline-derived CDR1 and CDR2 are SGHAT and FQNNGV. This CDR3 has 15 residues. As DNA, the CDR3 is TGTGCCAGCAGCCCCGGGGGGGGACAGGGCTACGAGCAGTACTTC. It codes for CASSPGGGQGYEQYF.

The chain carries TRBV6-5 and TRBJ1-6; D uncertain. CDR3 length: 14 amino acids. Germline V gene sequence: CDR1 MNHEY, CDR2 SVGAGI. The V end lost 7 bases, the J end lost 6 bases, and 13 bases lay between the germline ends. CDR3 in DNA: TGTGCCAGCACACGCCAGAAGATTAATTCACCCCTCCACTTT. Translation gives CASTRQKINSPLHF.

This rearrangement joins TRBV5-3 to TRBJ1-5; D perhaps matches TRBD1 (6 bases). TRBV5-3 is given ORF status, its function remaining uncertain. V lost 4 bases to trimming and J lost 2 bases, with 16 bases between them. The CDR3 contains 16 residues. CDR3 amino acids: CARSGLGGVGNQPQHF. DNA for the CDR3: TGTGCCAGAAGCGGCCTAGGGGGGGTCGGCAATCAGCCCCAGCATTTT.

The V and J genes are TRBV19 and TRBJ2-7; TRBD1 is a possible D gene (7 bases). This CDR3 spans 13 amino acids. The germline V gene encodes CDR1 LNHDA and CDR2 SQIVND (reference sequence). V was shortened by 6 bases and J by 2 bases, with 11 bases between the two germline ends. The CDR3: CASSQGGAYEQYF. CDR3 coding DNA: TGTGCCAGTAGCCAGGGGGGTGCCTACGAGCAGTACTTC.

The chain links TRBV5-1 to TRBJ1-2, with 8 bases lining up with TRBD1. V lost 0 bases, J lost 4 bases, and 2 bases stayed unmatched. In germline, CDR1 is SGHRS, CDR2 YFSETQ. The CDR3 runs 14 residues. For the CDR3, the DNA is TGCGCCAGCAGCTTGGAGGACAGGGCCTATGGCTACACCTTC. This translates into CASSLEDRAYGYTF.

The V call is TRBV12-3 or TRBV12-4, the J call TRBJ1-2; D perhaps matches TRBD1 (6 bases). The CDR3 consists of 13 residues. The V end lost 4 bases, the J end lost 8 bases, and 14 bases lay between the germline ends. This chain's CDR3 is CASSWNRVEGYTF. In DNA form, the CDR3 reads TGTGCCAGCAGTTGGAACAGGGTCGAAGGCTACACCTTC.

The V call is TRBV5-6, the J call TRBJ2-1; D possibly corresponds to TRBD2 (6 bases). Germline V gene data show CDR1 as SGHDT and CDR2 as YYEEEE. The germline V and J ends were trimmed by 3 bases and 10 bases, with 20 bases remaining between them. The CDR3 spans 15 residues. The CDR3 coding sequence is TGTGCCAGCAGCTCCCTCGGGAGCTCTCTTGAGGAGCAGTTCTTC. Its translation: CASSSLGSSLEEQFF.

CDR3 amino acids: CASRYDRVTEAFF. As DNA, the CDR3 is TGTGCCAGCAGGTATGACAGGGTCACTGAAGCTTTCTTT. The rearrangement joins TRBV5-8 to TRBJ1-1; 7 bases align to TRBD1. Per the germline V gene, CDR1 is SGHTS and CDR2 is YDEGEE. Trimming removed 5 bases from V and 4 bases from J; junction bases left unmatched: 5. CDR3 length: 13 amino acids. Full variable domain (outside the CDR3, taken from reference TRBV5-8 and TRBJ1-1): EAGVTQSPTHLIKTRGQQATLRCSPISGHTSVYWYQQALGLGLQFLLWYDEGEERNRGNFPPRFSGRQFPNYSSELNVNALELEDSALYLCASRYDRVTEAFFGQGTRLTVV.

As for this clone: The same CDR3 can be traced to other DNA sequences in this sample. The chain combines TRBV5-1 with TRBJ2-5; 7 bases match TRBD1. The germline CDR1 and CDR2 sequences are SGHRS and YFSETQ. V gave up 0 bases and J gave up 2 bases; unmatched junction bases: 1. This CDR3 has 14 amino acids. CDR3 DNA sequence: TGCGCCAGCAGCTTGGGACAGGGTCAAGAGACCCAGTACTTC. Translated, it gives CASSLGQGQETQYF.

CDR3 sequence reads: CATATSSGQNTGELFF. CDR3 DNA: TGTGCCACCGCAACGTCTAGCGGTCAGAACACCGGGGAGCTGTTTTTT. The chain couples TRBV10-3 to TRBJ2-2, with 7 bases that match TRBD2. The germline gives CDR1 ENHRY, CDR2 SYGVKD. Losses at the gene ends were 10 bases for V and 1 base for J; bases not matched to a gene: 12. This CDR3 contains 16 residues.

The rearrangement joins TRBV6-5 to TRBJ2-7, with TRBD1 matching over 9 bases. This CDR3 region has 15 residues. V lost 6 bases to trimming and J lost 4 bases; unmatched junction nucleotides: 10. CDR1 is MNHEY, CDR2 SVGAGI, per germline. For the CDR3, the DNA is TGTGCCAGCAGCCCGACCGGGACAGGGTTTTACGAGCAGTACTTC. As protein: CASSPTGTGFYEQYF.

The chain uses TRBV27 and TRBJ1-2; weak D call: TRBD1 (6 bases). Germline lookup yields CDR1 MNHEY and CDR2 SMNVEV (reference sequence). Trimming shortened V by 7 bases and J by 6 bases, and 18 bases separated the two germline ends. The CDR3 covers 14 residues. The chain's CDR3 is CASKASGEWDGYTF. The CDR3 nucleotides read TGTGCCAGCAAGGCTTCAGGGGAATGGGATGGCTACACCTTC.

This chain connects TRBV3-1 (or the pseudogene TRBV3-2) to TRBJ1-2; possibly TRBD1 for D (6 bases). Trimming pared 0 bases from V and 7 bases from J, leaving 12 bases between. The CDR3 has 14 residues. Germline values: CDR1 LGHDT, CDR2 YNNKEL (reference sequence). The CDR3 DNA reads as TGTGCCAGCAGCCAAGAACAGGGCGGTCTTGGCTACACCTTC. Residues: CASSQEQGGLGYTF.

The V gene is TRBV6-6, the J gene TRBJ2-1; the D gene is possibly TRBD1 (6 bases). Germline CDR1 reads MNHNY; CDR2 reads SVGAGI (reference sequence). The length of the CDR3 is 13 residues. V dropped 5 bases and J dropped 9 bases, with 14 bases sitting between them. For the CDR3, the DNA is TGTGCCAGCAGTACCGGGACATCAAGTGAGCAGTTCTTC. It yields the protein CASSTGTSSEQFF.

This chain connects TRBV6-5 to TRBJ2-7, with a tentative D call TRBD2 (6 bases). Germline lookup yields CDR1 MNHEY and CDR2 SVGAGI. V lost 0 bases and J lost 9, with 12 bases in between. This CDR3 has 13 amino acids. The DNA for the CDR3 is TGTGCCAGCAGTTACTCCGGGACTGGACGGCAGTACTTC. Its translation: CASSYSGTGRQYF.

The CDR3 DNA sequence: TGTGCCAGCAGTCTACCACTTACTAGCGGGGACACAGATACGCAGTATTTT. Translation: CASSLPLTSGDTDTQYF. The chain employs TRBV6-2 or TRBV6-3 and TRBJ2-3; 10 nucleotides match TRBD2. Looked up from germline, CDR1 is MNHEY and CDR2 is SVGEGT. Germline trimming cut 5 bases from V and 2 bases from J; bases unmatched to any gene: 10. CDR3 length: 17 residues.

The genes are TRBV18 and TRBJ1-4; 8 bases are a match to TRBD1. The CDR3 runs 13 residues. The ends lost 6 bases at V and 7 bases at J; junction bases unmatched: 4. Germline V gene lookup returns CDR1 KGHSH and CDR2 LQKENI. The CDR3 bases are TGTGCCAGCTCGTGGACAGGGTTTGAAAAACTGTTTTTT. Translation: CASSWTGFEKLFF.

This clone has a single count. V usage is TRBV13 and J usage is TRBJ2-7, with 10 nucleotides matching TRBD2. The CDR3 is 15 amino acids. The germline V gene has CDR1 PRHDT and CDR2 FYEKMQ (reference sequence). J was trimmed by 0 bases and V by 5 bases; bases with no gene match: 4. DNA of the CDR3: TGTGCCAGCAGCACAAGACTAGCGGGCTCCTACGAGCAGTACTTC. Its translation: CASSTRLAGSYEQYF.

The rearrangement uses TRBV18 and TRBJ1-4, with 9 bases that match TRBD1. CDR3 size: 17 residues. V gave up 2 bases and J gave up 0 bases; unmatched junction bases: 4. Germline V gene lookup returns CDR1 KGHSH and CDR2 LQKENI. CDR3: CASSPTGGLATNEKLFF. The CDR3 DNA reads TGTGCCAGCTCACCAACAGGGGGCTTGGCAACTAATGAAAAACTGTTTTTT.

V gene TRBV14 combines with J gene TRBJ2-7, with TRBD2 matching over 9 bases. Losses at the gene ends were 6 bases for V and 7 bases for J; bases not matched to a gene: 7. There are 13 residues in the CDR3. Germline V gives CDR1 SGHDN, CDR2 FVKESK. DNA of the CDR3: TGTGCCAGCAGGATAGCGGGAGATCGGGAGCAGTACTTC. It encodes CASRIAGDREQYF.

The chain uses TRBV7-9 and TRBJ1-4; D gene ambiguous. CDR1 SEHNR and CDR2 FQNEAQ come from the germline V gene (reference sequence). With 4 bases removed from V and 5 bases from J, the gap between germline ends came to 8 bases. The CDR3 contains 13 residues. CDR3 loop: CASSSGFNEKLFF. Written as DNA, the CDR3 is TGTGCCAGCAGCTCGGGGTTCAATGAAAAACTGTTTTTT.

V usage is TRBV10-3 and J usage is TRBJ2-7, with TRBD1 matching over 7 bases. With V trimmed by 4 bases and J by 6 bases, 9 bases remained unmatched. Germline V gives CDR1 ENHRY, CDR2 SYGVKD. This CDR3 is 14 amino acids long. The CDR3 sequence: CAISGWTGFGEQYF. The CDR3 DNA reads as TGTGCCATCAGTGGTTGGACAGGTTTCGGCGAGCAGTACTTC.

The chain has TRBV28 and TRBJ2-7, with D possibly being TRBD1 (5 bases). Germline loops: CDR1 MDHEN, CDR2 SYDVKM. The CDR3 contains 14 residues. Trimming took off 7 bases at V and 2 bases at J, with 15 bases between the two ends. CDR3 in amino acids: CASTPDSKTYEQYF. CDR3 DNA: TGTGCCAGCACCCCCGACAGTAAAACCTACGAGCAGTACTTC.